The 26 T cell receptor beta chains below all came from one sample that was sequenced in a study of post-analysis software for immune sequencing data. These TCRs are of unknown antigen specificity. Every TCR beta cDNA library bore unique molecular identifiers. TCRdb used MiXCR to reprocess the PCR reads, holding one entry per CDR3 protein. The sample has about 820,000 distinct CDR3 sequences, around 50% seen once; the top ten hold 4% to 5.5%. Study results and limitations: The study found TRBV5-6, TRBV5-1 and TRBV20-1 among about 5 TRBV segments more frequent in patients than controls.

The sample taken for sequencing was blood. All receptors derive from a girl between 10 and 17 years old with multiple sclerosis.

This clonotype has only a few counts. The rearrangement links TRBV7-9 to TRBJ2-3; D is uncertain. Germline CDR1 SEHNR, CDR2 FQNEAQ (reference sequence). Trimming pared 11 bases from V and 0 bases from J, leaving 15 bases between. The CDR3 has 14 amino acids. CDR3 residues: CAATWGSSTDTQYF. CDR3 DNA sequence: TGTGCCGCGACCTGGGGATCTAGCACAGATACGCAGTATTTT. Full variable domain (remainder filled in from reference TRBV7-9 and TRBJ2-3): DTGVSQNPRHKITKRGQNVTFRCDPISEHNRLYWYRQTLGQGPEFLTYFQNEAQLEKSRLLSDRFSAERPKGSFSTLEIQRTEQGDSAMYLCAATWGSSTDTQYFGPGTRLTVL.

The chain couples TRBV5-1 to TRBJ2-2; 13 bases agree with TRBD2. The germline V gene encodes CDR1 SGHRS and CDR2 YFSETQ. The trim removed 0 bases at V and 5 bases at J, leaving 7 bases unmatched. The CDR3 is made up of 18 amino acids. Here the CDR3 DNA reads TGCGCCAGCAGCTTGGCCGGGACTAGCGGGATTTCAACCGGGGAGCTGTTTTTT. Amino acids: CASSLAGTSGISTGELFF.

The genes are TRBV20-1 and TRBJ2-7, with D possibly being TRBD2 (6 bases). The germline V gene has CDR1 DFQATT and CDR2 SNEGSKA (reference sequence). This CDR3 spans 12 amino acids. This chain's CDR3 is CSTKRRGHEQYF. The CDR3 DNA reads TGCAGCACAAAGAGGAGGGGCCACGAGCAGTACTTC.

This clonotype was seen only a few times. The chain employs TRBV5-1 and TRBJ2-7; 7 nucleotides line up with TRBD1. The CDR3 spans 14 residues. Germline values: CDR1 SGHRS, CDR2 YFSETQ. The V gene end was trimmed by 3 bases and the J gene end by 2 bases; junction bases not matched to a gene: 5. The DNA for the CDR3 is TGCGCCAGCAGCTATGGACAGGAGGCCTACGAGCAGTACTTC. Its translation: CASSYGQEAYEQYF. Supplemented by reference TRBV5-1 and TRBJ2-7, the full variable domain reads KAGVTQTPRYLIKTRGQQVTLSCSPISGHRSVSWYQQTPGQGLQFLFEYFSETQRNKGNFPGRFSGRQFSNSRSEMNVSTLELGDSALYLCASSYGQEAYEQYFGPGTRLTVT.

This clonotype came up a few times. CDR3 sequence reads: CSAAPSSYEQYF. CDR3 nucleotide sequence: TGCAGTGCGGCTCCTAGCTCCTACGAGCAGTACTTC. The V call is TRBV20-1, the J call TRBJ2-7; D remains ambiguous. Trimming removed 6 bases from V and 0 bases from J, with 9 bases in between. The germline V gene has CDR1 DFQATT and CDR2 SNEGSKA (reference sequence). This CDR3 comprises 12 residues.

In its sample, this clonotype was seen a few times. The rearrangement links TRBV5-1 to TRBJ2-2; a weak D match, TRBD1 (5 bases). The CDR3 has 14 amino acids. Trimming took 3 bases from V and 4 from J, leaving 10 bases between them. Germline V gene lookup returns CDR1 SGHRS and CDR2 YFSETQ. This CDR3 reads CASSSIRATGELFF. The CDR3 DNA sequence: TGCGCCAGCAGCTCCATCAGGGCCACCGGGGAGCTGTTTTTT.

This chain joins TRBV20-1 and TRBJ2-3, with D possibly being TRBD2 (6 bases). Germline V gene sequence: CDR1 DFQATT, CDR2 SNEGSKA (reference sequence). Trimming pared 3 bases from V and 4 bases from J, leaving 14 bases between. This CDR3 is built from 14 residues. Here the CDR3 DNA reads TGCAGTGCTAGCTTATGGGTAGCGGCAGATACGCAGTATTTT. Its protein product is CSASLWVAADTQYF.

The V call is TRBV6-6, the J call TRBJ1-1, with D maybe TRBD1 (5 bases). The CDR3 loop spans 16 amino acids. Trimming stripped 2 bases from V and 2 bases from J, with 15 bases between. Germline CDR1 MNHNY, CDR2 SVGAGI (reference sequence). The chain's CDR3 is CASSYPHRRPNTEAFF. CDR3 in DNA: TGTGCCAGCAGTTACCCGCACAGGCGCCCCAACACTGAAGCTTTCTTT.

The gene calls are TRBV7-9 and TRBJ2-4, with D possibly being TRBD1 or TRBD2 (5 bases each). V dropped 4 bases and J dropped 5 bases, with 9 bases sitting between them. Looked up from germline, CDR1 is SEHNR and CDR2 is FQNEAQ (reference sequence). The CDR3 length is 13 residues. The CDR3 is CASSSGRENIQYF. DNA for the CDR3: TGTGCCAGCAGCTCGGGGCGCGAAAACATTCAGTACTTC.

This clonotype was found a few times. The V call is TRBV29-1, the J call TRBJ2-7; 8 bases align to TRBD1. J gave up 4 bases and V 4 bases, and 6 bases lay outside the gene matches. The germline V gene has CDR1 SQVTM and CDR2 ANQGSEA. The CDR3 sequence is 13 residues long. The CDR3: CSVGGTGLYEQYF. CDR3 nucleotide sequence: TGCAGCGTTGGGGGGACAGGATTGTACGAGCAGTACTTC.

The chain carries TRBV20-1 and TRBJ2-3; 7 bases fit TRBD2. Trimming took 5 bases from V and 2 from J; bases not matched to a gene: 7. Germline V gene data show CDR1 as DFQATT and CDR2 as SNEGSKA (reference sequence). CDR3 length equals 14 residues. The CDR3 coding sequence is TGCAGTGCTGGCGCTAGCGGAAACACAGATACGCAGTATTTT. As protein: CSAGASGNTDTQYF.

The V and J genes are TRBV5-1 and TRBJ2-7; D perhaps matches TRBD2 (6 bases). The CDR3 totals 14 residues. V was shortened by 5 bases and J by 0 bases, with 12 bases between the two germline ends. The germline V gene has CDR1 SGHRS and CDR2 YFSETQ. CDR3 sequence reads: CASSSRRASYEQYF. The DNA of the CDR3 is TGCGCCAGCAGTTCGAGGAGGGCCTCCTACGAGCAGTACTTC.

The chain carries TRBV29-1 and TRBJ2-5; TRBD1 matches 10 bases. The CDR3 covers 17 residues. Germline values: CDR1 SQVTM, CDR2 ANQGSEA. The V and J ends lost 6 bases and 11 bases, in that order; junction bases with no gene match: 24. CDR3 sequence: CSVADRGSRRHSGEQYF. CDR3 DNA: TGCAGCGTCGCGGACAGGGGGTCTCGGCGACACTCGGGGGAGCAGTACTTC.

The chain employs TRBV5-1 and TRBJ2-5; D not certain. The J call could be wrong; TRBJ2-7 is a better fit for the DNA end. Per germline, CDR1 SGHRS and CDR2 YFSETQ. CDR3 size: 14 residues. The CDR3 DNA reads TGCGCCAGCAGCTTGTCCGTTGAGTCTTACGAGCAGTACTTC. It is translated as CASSLSVESYEQYF.

The chain employs TRBV4-1 and TRBJ2-5; D possibly uses TRBD1 or TRBD2 (5 bases each). The J call is uncertain, as TRBJ2-7 better fits the DNA end. The length of the CDR3 is 15 residues. Per the germline V gene, CDR1 is MGHRA and CDR2 is YSYEKL. The CDR3 DNA follows: TGCGCCAGCAGCTCACAAAGTGGCAGGGACGGCGAGCAGTACTTC. Residues: CASSSQSGRDGEQYF.

The V and J genes are TRBV5-1 and TRBJ2-4, with 7 positions matching TRBD1. The J call may be wrong; the DNA end is better matched by TRBJ2-7. The CDR3 has 13 residues. Germline loops: CDR1 SGHRS, CDR2 YFSETQ. CDR3 loop: CASGKGADYEQYF. In DNA, the CDR3 is TGCGCCAGCGGCAAGGGGGCGGACTACGAGCAGTACTTC.

The chain combines TRBV20-1 with TRBJ1-2, with TRBD1 as a possible D gene (5 bases). Looked up from germline, CDR1 is DFQATT and CDR2 is SNEGSKA (reference sequence). This CDR3 is 15 amino acids long. Trimming took 2 bases from V and 5 from J, leaving 18 bases between them. The chain's CDR3 is CSARRERGGGYGYTF. CDR3 nucleotides: TGCAGTGCTAGAAGGGAAAGGGGAGGAGGATATGGCTACACCTTC.

V and J are TRBV12-3 or TRBV12-4 and TRBJ2-6; D unresolved. Trimming cost V 6 bases and J 1 base, with 7 bases left between them. The CDR3 is made up of 14 amino acids. CDR3 nucleotide sequence: TGTGCCAGCAGGCACAAGTCTGGGGCCAACGTCCTGACTTTC. Amino acids: CASRHKSGANVLTF.

V gene TRBV6-1 combines with J gene TRBJ2-7; D may be TRBD1 (6 bases). Germline CDR1 and CDR2: MNHNS and SASEGT. The CDR3 covers 13 residues. V dropped 6 bases and J dropped 6 bases, with 15 bases sitting between them. CDR3 sequence: CASRTTGKAEQYF. In DNA, the CDR3 is TGTGCCAGCAGGACCACAGGGAAGGCCGAGCAGTACTTC.

V is TRBV5-5 and J is TRBJ2-5, with 7 bases fitting TRBD2. Unmatched junction bases numbered 8, after V lost 2 bases and J lost 7 bases. The germline V gene encodes CDR1 SGHKS and CDR2 YYEKEE (reference sequence). CDR3 size: 14 residues. CDR3 nucleotide sequence: TGTGCCAGCAGCTTTGAGGACCCGGGAGGGACCCAGTACTTC. Amino acids: CASSFEDPGGTQYF.

This chain links TRBV20-1 with TRBJ2-1, with 7 bases fitting TRBD2. Germline CDR1 reads DFQATT; CDR2 reads SNEGSKA (reference sequence). The CDR3 is made up of 16 amino acids. J lost 0 bases, V lost 6 bases, and 11 bases had no gene match. The chain's CDR3 is CSAPGGFGLSYNEQFF. In DNA form, the CDR3 reads TGCAGTGCCCCGGGGGGTTTCGGTCTCTCCTACAATGAGCAGTTCTTC.

The V call is TRBV7-8, the J call TRBJ2-5; D perhaps matches TRBD2 (6 bases). TRBJ2-7 matches the DNA end more closely, so the J call is doubtful. The CDR3 extends over 14 amino acids. The V gene's germline CDR1 is SGHVS and CDR2 FQNEAQ. CDR3 loop: CARSPPGVSLEQYF. CDR3 nucleotides: TGTGCCAGGTCTCCACCGGGGGTATCCCTCGAGCAGTACTTC.

This clonotype was detected only a few times. The genes are TRBV29-1 and TRBJ1-1; the D is unclear. The V gene lost 4 bases and the J gene lost 4 bases, with 10 bases spanning the gap. Germline V gives CDR1 SQVTM, CDR2 ANQGSEA. This CDR3 has 12 amino acids. The CDR3 is CSVGFSGTEAFF. CDR3 sequence (DNA): TGCAGCGTTGGGTTTTCGGGCACTGAAGCTTTCTTT. Full variable domain (rest looked up from reference TRBV29-1 and TRBJ1-1): SAVISQKPSRDICQRGTSLTIQCQVDSQVTMMFWYRQQPGQSLTLIATANQGSEATYESGFVIDKFPISRPNLTFSTLTVSNMSPEDSSIYLCSVGFSGTEAFFGQGTRLTVV.

The chain links TRBV5-1 to TRBJ2-1; 12 nucleotides line up with TRBD2. Per germline, CDR1 SGHRS and CDR2 YFSETQ. The CDR3 has 16 residues. V lost 4 bases to trimming and J lost 8 bases; unmatched junction nucleotides: 10. The CDR3: CASSAYGLAGTDEQFF. As DNA, the CDR3 is TGCGCCAGCAGCGCCTACGGACTAGCGGGGACCGATGAGCAGTTCTTC.

This chain links TRBV6-5 with TRBJ2-2; 14 bases align to TRBD2. Germline CDR1 reads MNHEY; CDR2 reads SVGAGI. This CDR3 region has 20 residues. Trimming took 0 bases from V and 5 from J; bases not matched to a gene: 11. This chain's CDR3 is CASSYSPGLAGAGDTGELFF. CDR3 in DNA: TGTGCCAGCAGTTACTCCCCGGGACTAGCGGGGGCCGGGGATACCGGGGAGCTGTTTTTT.

In this sample, this clonotype turned up a few times. This chain joins TRBV5-1 and TRBJ2-1; 8 bases agree with TRBD2. Germline CDR1 reads SGHRS; CDR2 reads YFSETQ. This CDR3 region has 13 residues. V dropped 4 bases and J dropped 10; count of bases not matched to a gene: 7. CDR3 protein: CASSQIAGNEQFF. CDR3 DNA: TGCGCCAGCAGCCAAATAGCGGGGAACGAGCAGTTCTTC.